Listed below are T cell receptor beta chains from one sample, sequenced in a study of control samples from healthy donors and cancer patients. Some clones are missing from TCRdb's copy, which holds only in-frame ones; the method was immunoSEQ multiplex PCR. The profile covers about 140,000 clones, with 85% to 95% appearing a single time and around 12% taken by the ten largest. Sequenced: blood. The receptors stem from a man in his forties or fifties in good health. The CDR3 runs from the conserved cysteine through the conserved F or W. Fields, in order: V gene, J gene, clone size, D gene, CDR3 DNA, CDR3 protein. A D gene is named only where the DNA matches it firmly. Clone size is given for some rows only: seen once, a few or many times, or a class if the clone is expanded.

>TRBV5-8|TRBJ1-2|NA|NA
TGTGCCAGCAGCTTGTTGGGCCAGGCTAACTGGGATGGCTACACCTTC
CASSLLGQANWDGYTF
>TRBV19|TRBJ1-2|NA|NA
TGTGCCAGTACCCGGGAGGGGGTTAGGTATGGCTACACCTTC
CASTREGVRYGYTF
>TRBV11-2|TRBJ2-2|NA|NA
TGTGCCAGCAGCTTCAGGGACACCGGGGAGCTGTTTTTT
CASSFRDTGELFF
>TRBV5-1|TRBJ2-7|few|NA
TGCGCCAGCAGCTACAGACCATCCGAGCAGTACTTC
CASSYRPSEQYF
>TRBV30|TRBJ1-1|few|NA
TGTGCCTGGAGTCTAGGATCTCAAGGGACTGAAGCTTTCTTT
CAWSLGSQGTEAFF
>TRBV5-1|TRBJ1-6|NA|NA
TGCGCCAGCAGCTTAGGGGGGATCGACTCACCCCTCCACTTT
CASSLGGIDSPLHF
>TRBV14|TRBJ2-3|NA|TRBD1
TGTGCCAGCAGCCACGTACTTAACAGGGGGGTCGGAGATACGCAGTATTTT
CASSHVLNRGVGDTQYF
>TRBV10-2|TRBJ1-2|NA|NA
TGCGCCAGCAGTGAGGGGCAGACACTTGACTATGGCTACACCTTC
CASSEGQTLDYGYTF
>TRBV27|TRBJ2-1|few|NA
TGTGCCAGCAGTCTGTTGGGGGGCGCGTCCTACAATGAGCAGTTCTTC
CASSLLGGASYNEQFF
>TRBV5-4|TRBJ2-7|NA|NA
TGTGCCAGCAGCCCCCGGGACTCCTTATACGAGCAGTACTTC
CASSPRDSLYEQYF
>TRBV18|TRBJ1-1|NA|NA
TGTGCCAGCTCGAGCAATCAGAACACTGAAGCTTTCTTT
CASSSNQNTEAFF
>TRBV27|TRBJ2-7|NA|NA
TGTGCCAGCAGTTTTGGGAATCTCGGTTCGGGCGAGCAGTACTTC
CASSFGNLGSGEQYF
>TRBV9|TRBJ2-1|NA|NA
TGTGCCAGCGGAGGGGGTAAATCGGACAATGAGCAGTTCTTC
CASGGGKSDNEQFF
>TRBV15|TRBJ2-7|NA|NA
TGTGCCACCAGCAGCGCTCCCTACGAGCAGTACTTC
CATSSAPYEQYF
>TRBV18|TRBJ1-2|NA|NA
TGTGCCAGCTTCACCACCCCTCTCATTGGCTACACCTTC
CASFTTPLIGYTF
>TRBV11-2|TRBJ2-7|NA|TRBD1
TGTGCCGGCAGTACCGGGACAGGGGCTTCCTACGAGCAGTACTTC
CAGSTGTGASYEQYF
>TRBV6-2/TRBV6-3|TRBJ1-1|NA|NA
TGTGCCAGCAGTTACTGGCGCACTGAAGCTTTCTTT
CASSYWRTEAFF
>TRBV5-5|TRBJ1-5|NA|TRBD1
TGTGCCAGCAGCAAGGGGACAGGGGAAAGGGAGCCCCAGCATTTT
CASSKGTGEREPQHF
>TRBV15|TRBJ2-7|NA|NA
TGTGCCACCAGCAGAGATAGAGGGGTGCGCTACGAGCAGTACTTC
CATSRDRGVRYEQYF
>TRBV9|TRBJ1-2|once|NA
TGTGCCAGCAGCGGCCGACTCACCGGGGGTGGCTACACCTTC
CASSGRLTGGGYTF
>TRBV5-1|TRBJ1-1|NA|NA
TGCGCCAGCAGCTTCAACGCCGGGGCCGGAAACACTGAAGCTTTCTTT
CASSFNAGAGNTEAFF
>TRBV2|TRBJ2-7|NA|NA
TGTGCCAGCAGTGACGACTCCTACGAGCAGTACTTC
CASSDDSYEQYF
>TRBV9|TRBJ2-3|NA|TRBD2
TGTGCCAGCAGCGTCGGGACTAGCGGGGGTGTCACAGATACGCAGTATTTT
CASSVGTSGGVTDTQYF
>TRBV13|TRBJ1-1|NA|NA
TGTGCCAGCAGCCCCGGGCACGACACTGAAGCTTTCTTT
CASSPGHDTEAFF
>TRBV5-4|TRBJ2-1|NA|TRBD2
TGTGCCAGCAGCACTTCGGCGGGAGGGGACAATGAGCAGTTCTTC
CASSTSAGGDNEQFF
>TRBV5-6|TRBJ2-7|NA|NA
TGTGCCAGCAGCTTGGCCCTCGAGCAGTACTTC
CASSLALEQYF
>TRBV3-1/TRBV3-2|TRBJ2-3|NA|TRBD2
TGTGCCAGCAGCCAAGAACCTAGCGGGAGAAGAGCAGATACGCAGTATTTT
CASSQEPSGRRADTQYF
>TRBV13|TRBJ2-3|NA|NA
TGTGCCAGCAGCTTGAGGCGGGGGCATACGCAGTATTTT
CASSLRRGHTQYF
>TRBV6-1|TRBJ1-1|NA|NA
TGTGCCAGCAGTGGGCGCGGATCATTGGAGAACACTGAAGCTTTCTTT
CASSGRGSLENTEAFF
>TRBV5-6|TRBJ2-1|NA|NA
TGTGCCAGCAGCTTCCAGATGGGGGGCGGCCCCTACAATGAGCAGTTCTTC
CASSFQMGGGPYNEQFF
>TRBV19|TRBJ2-1|NA|TRBD2
TGTGCCAGTAGTGAGTCACGGGAGGCGACAAATGAGCAGTTCTTC
CASSESREATNEQFF
>TRBV4-1|TRBJ1-5|NA|NA
TGCGCCAGCAGCCAAGGGGCAGGGATGCAGCCCCAGCATTTT
CASSQGAGMQPQHF
>TRBV7-9|TRBJ2-7|NA|NA
TGTGCCAGCAGCCTTTCTGGTAGCTCCTACGAGCAGTACTTC
CASSLSGSSYEQYF
>TRBV5-6|TRBJ1-1|NA|TRBD1
TGTGCCAGCAGCATCGGGACAGCTAACACTGAAGCTTTCTTT
CASSIGTANTEAFF
>TRBV10-3|TRBJ2-5|NA|NA
TGTGCCACCGCCCCGAGTGGGAGCGCGGAGACCCAGTACTTC
CATAPSGSAETQYF
>TRBV25-1|TRBJ1-2|NA|NA
TGTGCCAGCAGTGAAGGGACCTACTATGGCTACACCTTC
CASSEGTYYGYTF
>TRBV10-3|TRBJ1-5|NA|TRBD1
TGTGCCATAGGGTGGGGGACAGGACAGCCCCAGCATTTT
CAIGWGTGQPQHF
>TRBV29-1|TRBJ2-1|NA|NA
TGCAGCGCCGATCCCCAGGGCAACAATGAGCAGTTCTTC
CSADPQGNNEQFF
>TRBV18|TRBJ2-7|NA|TRBD1
TGTGCCAGCTCACCACGGGACAGGGTAGAGGTTAGCTCCTACGAGCAGTACTTC
CASSPRDRVEVSSYEQYF
>TRBV6-5|TRBJ2-1|NA|TRBD2
TGTGCCAGCAGTTCCTACAGCGGGAGGGGGTACAATGAGCAGTTCTTC
CASSSYSGRGYNEQFF
>TRBV3-1/TRBV3-2|TRBJ1-2|NA|NA
TGTGCCAGCAGCCCGACGGATAACTATGGCTACACCTTC
CASSPTDNYGYTF
>TRBV5-1|TRBJ1-1|NA|NA
TGCGCCAGCAGCCCGCGGCCCTGGGAGGACACTGAAGCTTTCTTT
CASSPRPWEDTEAFF
>TRBV5-6|TRBJ2-1|NA|TRBD2
TGTGCCAGCAGCTTGGGTGAACTCCGACTAGCGTCTAACAATGAGCAGTTCTTC
CASSLGELRLASNNEQFF
>TRBV5-1|TRBJ1-1|once|TRBD1
TGCGCCAGCAGCACGGGACAGGGGGTAGGGACTGAAGCTTTCTTT
CASSTGQGVGTEAFF
>TRBV28|TRBJ1-5|NA|NA
TGTGCCAGCAGCTCCCTCACAGGGTGGCGGAATCAGCCCCAGCATTTT
CASSSLTGWRNQPQHF
>TRBV6-4|TRBJ2-3|few|TRBD2
TGTGCCAGCAGTGACAGCGGGAGGGCCACAGATACGCAGTATTTT
CASSDSGRATDTQYF
>TRBV6-1|TRBJ1-1|NA|NA
TGTGCCAGCAGTGAAGTGGCAGGGCTCTTGGGACCGAACACTGAAGCTTTCTTT
CASSEVAGLLGPNTEAFF
>TRBV6-4|TRBJ2-1|NA|TRBD2
TGTGCCAGCAGCCCGCTAGCGGGAGGTTACAATGAGCAGTTCTTC
CASSPLAGGYNEQFF
>TRBV18|TRBJ1-6|once|NA
TGTGCCAGCTCACCTAGTTTCAGAAATAATTCACCCCTCCACTTT
CASSPSFRNNSPLHF
>TRBV7-9|TRBJ2-7|NA|NA
TGTGCCAGCAGCTTAGGAGGGGCCACCTACGAGCAGTACTTC
CASSLGGATYEQYF